Presented here are 14 T cell receptor beta chains from one specimen sequenced in a study of memory CD4+ T cells and cytomegalovirus serostatus. The sort gate was single viable CD3+CD4+CD8-CD45RO+ cells for memory CD4+ T cells. Produced via immunoSEQ multiplex PCR; TCRdb's table is partial and in-frame only. This sample carries fewer than 40,000 clones, roughly 80% of them seen once, and the ten largest clones take approximately 0.78%. The material sequenced was memory CD4+ T cells from blood. These receptors came from an adult in good health and CMV-seronegative.

V usage is TRBV5-1 and J usage is TRBJ1-1; D unclear. This CDR3 comprises 14 residues. Germline V gene sequence: CDR1 SGHRS, CDR2 YFSETQ. V lost 2 bases and J 4 bases, leaving 12 bases between the germline ends. The CDR3 nucleotides read TGCGCCAGCAGCTTAAATTCGGAGGCCACTGAAGCTTTCTTT. It yields the protein CASSLNSEATEAFF. Full variable domain (rest looked up from reference TRBV5-1 and TRBJ1-1): KAGVTQTPRYLIKTRGQQVTLSCSPISGHRSVSWYQQTPGQGLQFLFEYFSETQRNKGNFPGRFSGRQFSNSRSEMNVSTLELGDSALYLCASSLNSEATEAFFGQGTRLTVV.

The chain employs TRBV13 and TRBJ2-5; D is uncertain. Germline lookup yields CDR1 PRHDT and CDR2 FYEKMQ (reference sequence). CDR3 length: 12 amino acids. V lost 0 bases to trimming and J lost 4 bases, with 3 bases between them. The CDR3 here is CASSLGRETQYF. The DNA for the CDR3 is TGTGCCAGCAGCTTAGGCAGAGAGACCCAGTACTTC.

This chain links TRBV6-6 with TRBJ1-1; D is unresolved. The germline V gene encodes CDR1 MNHNY and CDR2 SVGAGI (reference sequence). The CDR3 spans 14 residues. V was pared by 6 bases and J by 1 base, with 12 bases between. CDR3 in DNA: TGTGCCAGCAGCATCTATGGACCGAACACTGAAGCTTTCTTT. Encoded protein: CASSIYGPNTEAFF.

The chain uses TRBV5-5 and TRBJ1-1; no firm D call. V dropped 0 bases and J dropped 0 bases, with 3 bases sitting between them. CDR1 is SGHKS and CDR2 is YYEKEE in the germline V gene (reference sequence). CDR3 length equals 13 residues. The CDR3 DNA reads as TGTGCCAGCAGCTTGGGGGTGAACACTGAAGCTTTCTTT. It yields the protein CASSLGVNTEAFF. The full variable domain, with the rest looked up from reference TRBV5-5 and TRBJ1-1, is DAGVTQSPTHLIKTRGQQVTLRCSPISGHKSVSWYQQVLGQGPQFIFQYYEKEERGRGNFPDRFSARQFPNYSSELNVNALLLGDSALYLCASSLGVNTEAFFGQGTRLTVV.

The chain joins TRBV4-1 to TRBJ1-2; the D is unclear. Per the germline V gene, CDR1 is MGHRA and CDR2 is YSYEKL. The CDR3 has 15 amino acids. With 0 bases removed from V and 8 bases from J, the gap between germline ends came to 16 bases. The DNA for the CDR3 is TGCGCCAGCAGCCAAGACCAATTGTCGATTGAGGGCTACACCTTC. The encoded protein is CASSQDQLSIEGYTF.

The rearrangement joins TRBV7-9 to TRBJ2-5, with 7 positions matching TRBD1. The CDR3 covers 15 residues. V trimming: 1 base; J trimming: 1 base; junction bases outside the gene matches: 3. The germline CDR1 and CDR2 sequences are SEHNR and FQNEAQ (reference sequence). The CDR3 DNA follows: TGTGCCAGCAGCTTAGGACAGGGTCCCCAAGAGACCCAGTACTTC. As protein: CASSLGQGPQETQYF.

The CDR3 DNA is TGCGCCAGCAGCCCTTTACCCGGGGGGACCTACACAGATACGCAGTATTTT. This translates into CASSPLPGGTYTDTQYF. V and J are TRBV5-1 and TRBJ2-3; 7 nucleotides line up with TRBD2. The germline CDR1 and CDR2 sequences are SGHRS and YFSETQ. The ends lost 4 bases at V and 2 bases at J; junction bases unmatched: 13. There are 17 residues in the CDR3. The whole variable domain, remainder taken from reference TRBV5-1 and TRBJ2-3, is KAGVTQTPRYLIKTRGQQVTLSCSPISGHRSVSWYQQTPGQGLQFLFEYFSETQRNKGNFPGRFSGRQFSNSRSEMNVSTLELGDSALYLCASSPLPGGTYTDTQYFGPGTRLTVL.

This chain uses TRBV7-3 with TRBJ1-5; D possibly corresponds to TRBD1 (5 bases). Germline CDR1 is SGHTA and CDR2 is FQGTGA. This CDR3 is built from 15 residues. V lost 1 base and J lost 6, with 13 bases in between. CDR3 sequence reads: CASSLNGGAGQPQHF. DNA of the CDR3: TGTGCCAGCAGCTTAAACGGAGGGGCGGGTCAGCCCCAGCATTTT.

The chain has TRBV5-1 and TRBJ1-2; D uncertain. The CDR3 totals 14 residues. With 0 bases removed from V and 0 bases from J, the gap between germline ends came to 6 bases. In germline, CDR1 is SGHRS, CDR2 YFSETQ. CDR3: CASSLGSANYGYTF. For the CDR3, the DNA is TGCGCCAGCAGCTTGGGGTCAGCTAACTATGGCTACACCTTC.

The chain recombines TRBV29-1 with TRBJ1-2; D may be TRBD1 (5 bases). Germline-derived CDR1 and CDR2 are SQVTM and ANQGSEA. This CDR3 has 11 amino acids. Trimming pared 1 base from V and 7 bases from J, leaving 7 bases between. For the CDR3, the DNA is TGCAGCGTTGAAGTAGGGACTGGCTACACCTTC. This sequence encodes CSVEVGTGYTF.

V and J are TRBV27 and TRBJ1-1; D perhaps matches TRBD1 (5 bases). V lost 4 bases and J 1 base, leaving 16 bases between the germline ends. This CDR3 is built from 16 residues. CDR1 and CDR2 (germline): MNHEY, SMNVEV (reference sequence). The CDR3 loop reads CASSSRDQRWNTEAFF. CDR3 in DNA: TGTGCCAGCAGTTCGCGGGACCAAAGGTGGAACACTGAAGCTTTCTTT.

This clone turned up a few times. The V and J genes are TRBV11-2 and TRBJ1-2, with D possibly being TRBD1 (6 bases). The V gene lost 5 bases and the J gene lost 2 bases, with 15 bases spanning the gap. CDR1 SGHAT and CDR2 FQNNGV come from the germline V gene. This CDR3 contains 15 residues. The CDR3 loop reads CASSRLTGINYGYTF. DNA of the CDR3: TGTGCCAGCAGCAGGCTGACAGGAATCAACTATGGCTACACCTTC.

The V gene is TRBV6-1, the J gene TRBJ1-4; 8 bases are a match to TRBD1. Trimming took 6 bases from V and 5 from J; bases not matched to a gene: 5. The CDR3 is made up of 14 amino acids. The germline V gene has CDR1 MNHNS and CDR2 SASEGT. The CDR3 reads CASRNRGGNEKLFF. Written as DNA, the CDR3 is TGTGCCAGCAGGAACAGGGGGGGAAATGAAAAACTGTTTTTT.

The rearrangement links TRBV6-1 to TRBJ2-7, with a possible D match to TRBD1 (6 bases). This CDR3 has 14 residues. Per germline, CDR1 MNHNS and CDR2 SASEGT. V gave up 7 bases and J gave up 3 bases, with 16 bases separating them. The CDR3 DNA sequence: TGTGCCAGCATAGGTGCCCAGGGGCTCTACGAGCAGTACTTC. Protein: CASIGAQGLYEQYF.